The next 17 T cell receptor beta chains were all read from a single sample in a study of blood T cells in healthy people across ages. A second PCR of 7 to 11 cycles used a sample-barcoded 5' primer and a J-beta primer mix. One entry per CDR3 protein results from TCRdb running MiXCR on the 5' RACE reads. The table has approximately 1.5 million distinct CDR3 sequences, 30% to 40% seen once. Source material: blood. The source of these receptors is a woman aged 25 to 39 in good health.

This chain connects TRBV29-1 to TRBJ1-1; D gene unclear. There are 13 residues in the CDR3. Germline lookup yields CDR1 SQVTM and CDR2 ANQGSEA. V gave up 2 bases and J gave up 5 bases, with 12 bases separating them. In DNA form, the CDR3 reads TGCAGCGTTGAACGGGTGTCGGAAACTGAAGCTTTCTTT. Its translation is CSVERVSETEAFF.

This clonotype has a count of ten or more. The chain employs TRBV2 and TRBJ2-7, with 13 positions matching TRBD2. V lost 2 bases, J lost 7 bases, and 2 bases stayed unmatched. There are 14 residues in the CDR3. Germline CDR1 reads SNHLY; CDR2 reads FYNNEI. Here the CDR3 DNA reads TGTGCCAGCAGTGAAAGGACTAGCGGGGGAGAGCAGTACTTC. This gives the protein CASSERTSGGEQYF.

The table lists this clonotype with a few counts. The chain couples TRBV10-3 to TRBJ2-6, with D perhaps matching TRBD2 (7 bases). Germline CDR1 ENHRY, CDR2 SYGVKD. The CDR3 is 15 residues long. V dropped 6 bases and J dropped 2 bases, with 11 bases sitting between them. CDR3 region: CAISGGGAGANVLTF. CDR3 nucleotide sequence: TGTGCCATCAGCGGAGGGGGGGCTGGGGCCAACGTCCTGACTTTC.

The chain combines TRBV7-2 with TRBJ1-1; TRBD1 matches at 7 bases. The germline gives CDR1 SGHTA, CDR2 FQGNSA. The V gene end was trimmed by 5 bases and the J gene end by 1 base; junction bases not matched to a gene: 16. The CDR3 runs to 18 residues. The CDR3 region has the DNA TGTGCCAGCAGCAAACTTGGGGGCGGAGGGACAGCGAACACTGAAGCTTTCTTT. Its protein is CASSKLGGGGTANTEAFF.

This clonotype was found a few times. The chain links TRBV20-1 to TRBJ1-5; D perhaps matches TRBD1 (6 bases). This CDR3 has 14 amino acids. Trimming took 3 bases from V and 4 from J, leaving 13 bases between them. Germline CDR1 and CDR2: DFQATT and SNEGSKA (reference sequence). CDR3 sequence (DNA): TGCAGTGCTAGTAGAGGGGGACAAAATCAGCCCCAGCATTTT. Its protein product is CSASRGGQNQPQHF.

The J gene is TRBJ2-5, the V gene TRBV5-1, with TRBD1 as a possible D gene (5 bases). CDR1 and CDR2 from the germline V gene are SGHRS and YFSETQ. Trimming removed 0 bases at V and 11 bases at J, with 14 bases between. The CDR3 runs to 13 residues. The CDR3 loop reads CASSLDLREAQYF. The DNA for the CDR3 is TGCGCCAGCAGCTTGGACCTCAGGGAAGCGCAGTACTTC.

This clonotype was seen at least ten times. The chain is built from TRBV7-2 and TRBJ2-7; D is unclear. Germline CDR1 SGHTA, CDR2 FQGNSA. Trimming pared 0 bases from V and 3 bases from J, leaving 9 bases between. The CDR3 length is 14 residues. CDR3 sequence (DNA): TGTGCCAGCAGCTTAGCCTCGCTGGGCTACGAGCAGTACTTC. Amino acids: CASSLASLGYEQYF.

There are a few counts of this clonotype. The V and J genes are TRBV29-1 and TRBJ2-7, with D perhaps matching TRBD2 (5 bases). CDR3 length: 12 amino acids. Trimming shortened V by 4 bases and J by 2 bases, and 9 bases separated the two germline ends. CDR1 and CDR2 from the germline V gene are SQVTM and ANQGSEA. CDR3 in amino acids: CSVVGEPYEQYF. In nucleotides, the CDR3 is TGCAGCGTTGTTGGGGAGCCCTACGAGCAGTACTTC.

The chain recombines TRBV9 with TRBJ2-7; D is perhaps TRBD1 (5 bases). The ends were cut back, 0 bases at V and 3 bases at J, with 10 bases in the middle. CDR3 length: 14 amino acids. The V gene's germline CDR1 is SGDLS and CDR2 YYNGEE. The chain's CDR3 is CASSVEAGRYEQYF. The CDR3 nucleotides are TGTGCCAGCAGCGTAGAGGCAGGGCGCTACGAGCAGTACTTC.

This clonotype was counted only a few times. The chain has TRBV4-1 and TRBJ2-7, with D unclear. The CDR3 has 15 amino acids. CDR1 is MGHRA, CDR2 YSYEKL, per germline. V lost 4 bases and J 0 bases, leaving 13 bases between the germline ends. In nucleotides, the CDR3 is TGCGCCAGCAGCCGAGAGACGCTGAGCTCCTACGAGCAGTACTTC. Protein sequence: CASSRETLSSYEQYF.

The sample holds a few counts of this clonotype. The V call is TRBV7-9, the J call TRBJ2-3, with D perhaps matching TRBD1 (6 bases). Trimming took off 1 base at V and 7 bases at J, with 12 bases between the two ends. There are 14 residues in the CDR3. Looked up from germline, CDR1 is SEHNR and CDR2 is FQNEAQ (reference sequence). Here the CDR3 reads CASSLDGGTYTQYF. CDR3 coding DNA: TGTGCCAGCAGCTTAGATGGGGGCACTTATACGCAGTATTTT.

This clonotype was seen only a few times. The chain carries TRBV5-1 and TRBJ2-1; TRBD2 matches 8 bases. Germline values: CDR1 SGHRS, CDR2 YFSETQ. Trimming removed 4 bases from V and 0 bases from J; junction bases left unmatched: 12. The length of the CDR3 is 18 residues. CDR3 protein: CASSTGRGGGTSYNEQFF. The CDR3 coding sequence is TGCGCCAGCAGCACCGGGCGGGGCGGGGGGACCTCCTACAATGAGCAGTTCTTC.

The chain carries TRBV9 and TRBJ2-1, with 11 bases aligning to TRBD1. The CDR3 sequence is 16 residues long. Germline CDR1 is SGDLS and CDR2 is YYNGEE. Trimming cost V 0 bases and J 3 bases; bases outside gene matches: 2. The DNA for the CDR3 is TGTGCCAGCAGCGTAGAAGGGACAGGGGGCTACAATGAGCAGTTCTTC. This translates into CASSVEGTGGYNEQFF. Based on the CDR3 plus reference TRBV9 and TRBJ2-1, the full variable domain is DSGVTQTPKHLITATGQRVTLRCSPRSGDLSVYWYQQSLDQGLQFLIQYYNGEERAKGNILERFSAQQFPDLHSELNLSSLELGDSALYFCASSVEGTGGYNEQFFGPGTRLTVL.

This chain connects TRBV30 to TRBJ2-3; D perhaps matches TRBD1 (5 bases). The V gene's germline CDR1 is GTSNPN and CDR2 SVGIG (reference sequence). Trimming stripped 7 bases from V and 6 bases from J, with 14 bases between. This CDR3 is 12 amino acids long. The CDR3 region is CAYAQGGDTQYF. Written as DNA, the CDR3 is TGTGCCTACGCCCAGGGCGGTGATACGCAGTATTTT. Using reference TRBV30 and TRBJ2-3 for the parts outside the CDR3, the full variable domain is SQTIHQWPATLVQPVGSPLSLECTVEGTSNPNLYWYRQAAGRGLQLLFYSVGIGQISSEVPQNLSASRPQDRQFILSSKKLLLSDSGFYLCAYAQGGDTQYFGPGTRLTVL.

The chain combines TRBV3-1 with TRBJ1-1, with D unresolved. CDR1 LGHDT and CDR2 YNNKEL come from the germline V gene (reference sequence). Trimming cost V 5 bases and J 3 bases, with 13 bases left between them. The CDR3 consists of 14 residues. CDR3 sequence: CASSFRRVDTEAFF. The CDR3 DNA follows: TGTGCCAGCAGCTTCAGGCGGGTCGACACTGAAGCTTTCTTT.

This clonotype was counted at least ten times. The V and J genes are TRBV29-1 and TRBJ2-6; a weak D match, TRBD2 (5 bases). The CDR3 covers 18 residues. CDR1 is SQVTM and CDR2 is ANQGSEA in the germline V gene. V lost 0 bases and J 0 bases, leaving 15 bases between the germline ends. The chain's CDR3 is CSVEETGSVSSGANVLTF. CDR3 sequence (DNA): TGCAGCGTTGAAGAGACCGGTAGCGTTAGCTCTGGGGCCAACGTCCTGACTTTC.

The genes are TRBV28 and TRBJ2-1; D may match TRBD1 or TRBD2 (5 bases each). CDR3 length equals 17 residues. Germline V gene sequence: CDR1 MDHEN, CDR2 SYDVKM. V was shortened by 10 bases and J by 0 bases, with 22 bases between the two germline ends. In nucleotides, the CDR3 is TGTGCCACCGAAACCCGCCCCGGGGCAAGCTCCTACAATGAGCAGTTCTTC. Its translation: CATETRPGASSYNEQFF.